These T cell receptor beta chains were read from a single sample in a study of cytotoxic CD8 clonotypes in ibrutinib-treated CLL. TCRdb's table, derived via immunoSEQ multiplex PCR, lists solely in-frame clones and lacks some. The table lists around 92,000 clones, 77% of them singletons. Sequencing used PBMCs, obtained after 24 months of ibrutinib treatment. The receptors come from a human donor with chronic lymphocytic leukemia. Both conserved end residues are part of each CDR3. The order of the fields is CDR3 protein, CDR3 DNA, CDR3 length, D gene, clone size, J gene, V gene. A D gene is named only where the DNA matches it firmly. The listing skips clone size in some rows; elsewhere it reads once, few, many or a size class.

CDR3: CASSSPRGHEQYF; DNA: TGTGCCAGCAGTTCCCCCAGGGGCCACGAGCAGTACTTC; length: 13; D: NA; size: once; J: TRBJ2-7; V: TRBV27
CDR3: CASSVSGTDTQYF; DNA: TGTGCCAGCAGTGTTTCGGGCACAGATACGCAGTATTTT; length: 13; D: NA; size: NA; J: TRBJ2-3; V: TRBV2
CDR3: CASSGQGRAGELFF; DNA: TGTGCCAGCAGTGGACAGGGTCGGGCCGGGGAGCTGTTTTTT; length: 14; D: TRBD1; size: NA; J: TRBJ2-2; V: TRBV25-1
CDR3: CASRRELAYEQYF; DNA: TGCGCCAGCAGACGGGAATTGGCCTACGAGCAGTACTTC; length: 13; D: NA; size: NA; J: TRBJ2-7; V: TRBV5-1
CDR3: CASSLEWREGYEQYF; DNA: TGTGCCAGCAGCTTGGAGTGGCGGGAGGGCTACGAGCAGTACTTC; length: 15; D: TRBD2; size: NA; J: TRBJ2-7; V: TRBV5-5
CDR3: CASSWDNLPEAFF; DNA: TGTGCCAGTAGTTGGGACAACCTTCCTGAAGCTTTCTTT; length: 13; D: NA; size: once; J: TRBJ1-1; V: TRBV19
CDR3: CASSPTGSPTGELFF; DNA: TGTGCCAGCAGCCCGACGGGTTCACCCACCGGGGAGCTGTTTTTT; length: 15; D: NA; size: NA; J: TRBJ2-2; V: TRBV7-9
CDR3: CAWSAVQTTGTQYF; DNA: TGTGCCTGGAGTGCAGTACAGACCACAGGGACCCAGTACTTC; length: 14; D: NA; size: NA; J: TRBJ2-5; V: TRBV30
CDR3: CASSGSERNQPQHF; DNA: TGTGCCAGCAGTGGGTCAGAGAGGAATCAGCCCCAGCATTTT; length: 14; D: NA; size: NA; J: TRBJ1-5; V: TRBV2
CDR3: CASSGILSGRASYEQYF; DNA: TGTGCCAGCAGTGGGATCCTTAGCGGGAGGGCCTCCTACGAGCAGTACTTC; length: 17; D: TRBD2; size: NA; J: TRBJ2-7; V: TRBV28
CDR3: CASSRDRGETQYF; DNA: TGTGCCAGCAGTCGGGACAGGGGGGAGACCCAGTACTTC; length: 13; D: TRBD1; size: NA; J: TRBJ2-5; V: TRBV2
CDR3: CASSFTQGTSGELFF; DNA: TGCGCCAGCAGCTTTACCCAGGGTACAAGCGGGGAGCTGTTTTTT; length: 15; D: NA; size: NA; J: TRBJ2-2; V: TRBV5-1
CDR3: CASSFPAPSDTQYF; DNA: TGTGCCAGCAGTTTCCCCGCCCCGTCAGATACGCAGTATTTT; length: 14; D: NA; size: few; J: TRBJ2-3; V: TRBV28
CDR3: CASRNPGSDYGYTF; DNA: TGTGCCAGCAGGAACCCGGGGTCGGACTATGGCTACACCTTC; length: 14; D: NA; size: NA; J: TRBJ1-2; V: TRBV6-1
CDR3: CASSTQGANQPQHF; DNA: TGTGCCAGCAGCACACAGGGGGCGAATCAGCCCCAGCATTTT; length: 14; D: TRBD1; size: few; J: TRBJ1-5; V: TRBV7-9
CDR3: CASSQGTGGRDEQYF; DNA: TGTGCCAGCAGCCAGGGGACAGGGGGACGCGACGAGCAGTACTTC; length: 15; D: TRBD1; size: NA; J: TRBJ2-7; V: TRBV2
CDR3: CASSPFLGLAGDGDTQYF; DNA: TGTGCCAGCAGCCCTTTCCTGGGACTAGCGGGAGATGGAGATACGCAGTATTTT; length: 18; D: TRBD2; size: few; J: TRBJ2-3; V: TRBV28
CDR3: CASRTPGLEQYF; DNA: TGTGCCAGCAGGACCCCAGGACTCGAGCAGTACTTC; length: 12; D: NA; size: NA; J: TRBJ2-7; V: TRBV28
CDR3: CASSYSGPAGELFF; DNA: TGTGCCAGCAGTTACTCGGGACCTGCCGGGGAGCTGTTTTTT; length: 14; D: NA; size: NA; J: TRBJ2-2; V: TRBV6-5
CDR3: CASSTPGRGQSYEQYF; DNA: TGTGCCAGTAGTACCCCCGGCAGGGGGCAATCCTACGAGCAGTACTTC; length: 16; D: TRBD1; size: NA; J: TRBJ2-7; V: TRBV19
CDR3: CASGTHSLRGEQYF; DNA: TGCGCCAGCGGAACCCATTCCCTCCGGGGCGAGCAGTACTTC; length: 14; D: NA; size: once; J: TRBJ2-7; V: TRBV5-1
CDR3: CASSQEPPWGMNTGELFF; DNA: TGCGCCAGCAGCCAAGAACCACCTTGGGGTATGAACACCGGGGAGCTGTTTTTT; length: 18; D: NA; size: few; J: TRBJ2-2; V: TRBV5-4
CDR3: CASSLDRGNTEAFF; DNA: TGCGCCAGCAGCTTGGACAGGGGGAACACTGAAGCTTTCTTT; length: 14; D: TRBD1; size: NA; J: TRBJ1-1; V: TRBV5-1
CDR3: CASKGGRLVGGELFF; DNA: TGTGCCAGCAAGGGCGGGAGATTGGTTGGCGGGGAGCTGTTTTTT; length: 15; D: TRBD2; size: NA; J: TRBJ2-2; V: TRBV2
CDR3: CASSGDRKKSEAFF; DNA: TGTGCCAGCAGCGGCGACAGGAAAAAATCTGAAGCTTTCTTT; length: 14; D: NA; size: NA; J: TRBJ1-1; V: TRBV7-8
CDR3: CASSVASGVVQETQYF; DNA: TGTGCCAGCAGCGTAGCGTCCGGGGTAGTTCAAGAGACCCAGTACTTC; length: 16; D: NA; size: NA; J: TRBJ2-5; V: TRBV9
CDR3: CASTRTGAYEQYF; DNA: TGTGCCAGCACCCGGACAGGGGCCTACGAGCAGTACTTC; length: 13; D: TRBD1; size: once; J: TRBJ2-7; V: TRBV28
CDR3: CASSLNPPGTTWGYEQYF; DNA: TGTGCCAGCAGCTTAAATCCACCCGGGACTACCTGGGGTTACGAGCAGTACTTC; length: 18; D: TRBD2; size: NA; J: TRBJ2-7; V: TRBV7-3
CDR3: CSVAGLAGGFNEQFF; DNA: TGCAGCGTAGCTGGACTAGCGGGAGGGTTCAATGAGCAGTTCTTC; length: 15; D: TRBD2; size: NA; J: TRBJ2-1; V: TRBV29-1
CDR3: CASSKQAGDTGELFF; DNA: TGTGCCAGTAGTAAACAGGCCGGAGACACCGGGGAGCTGTTTTTT; length: 15; D: NA; size: NA; J: TRBJ2-2; V: TRBV19
CDR3: CASSNTGDTEAFF; DNA: TGTGCCAGCAGCAATACAGGGGACACTGAAGCTTTCTTT; length: 13; D: TRBD1; size: NA; J: TRBJ1-1; V: TRBV7-9
CDR3: CASSAQENTEAFF; DNA: TGCGCCAGCAGCGCACAGGAGAACACTGAAGCTTTCTTT; length: 13; D: NA; size: NA; J: TRBJ1-1; V: TRBV5-1
CDR3: CASSVGTGLAGYNEQFF; DNA: TGTGCCAGCAGCGTGGGTACGGGACTAGCGGGATACAATGAGCAGTTCTTC; length: 17; D: TRBD2; size: NA; J: TRBJ2-1; V: TRBV5-8
CDR3: CASSFGNTGELFF; DNA: TGTGCCAGCAGCTTCGGGAACACCGGGGAGCTGTTTTTT; length: 13; D: NA; size: few; J: TRBJ2-2; V: TRBV7-3
CDR3: CASSLSGRAGDTQYF; DNA: TGTGCCAGTAGCCTTAGCGGGAGGGCGGGAGATACGCAGTATTTT; length: 15; D: TRBD2; size: NA; J: TRBJ2-3; V: TRBV19
CDR3: CASSLSLTGSGNTIYF; DNA: TGTGCCAGCAGCTTAAGCTTGACAGGGTCTGGAAACACCATATATTTT; length: 16; D: TRBD1; size: many; J: TRBJ1-3; V: TRBV7-2
CDR3: CASRGGQGGNQPQHF; DNA: TGTGCCAGTAGGGGGGGACAGGGTGGAAATCAGCCCCAGCATTTT; length: 15; D: TRBD1; size: NA; J: TRBJ1-5; V: TRBV19
CDR3: CASSYGTGAYEQYF; DNA: TGTGCCAGCAGCTACGGGACAGGGGCCTACGAGCAGTACTTC; length: 14; D: TRBD1; size: NA; J: TRBJ2-7; V: TRBV7-2
CDR3: CASSSGRGEETQYF; DNA: TGCGCCAGCAGCTCGGGAAGGGGAGAAGAGACCCAGTACTTC; length: 14; D: NA; size: NA; J: TRBJ2-5; V: TRBV5-1
CDR3: CAWILYTGNTIYF; DNA: TGTGCCTGGATACTGTATACTGGAAACACCATATATTTT; length: 13; D: NA; size: NA; J: TRBJ1-3; V: TRBV30
CDR3: CASRPTAVGDTQYF; DNA: TGTGCCAGCAGACCCACAGCGGTAGGGGATACGCAGTATTTT; length: 14; D: NA; size: NA; J: TRBJ2-3; V: TRBV6-1
CDR3: CASSWGASPLHF; DNA: TGTGCCAGCAGTTGGGGGGCATCACCCCTCCACTTT; length: 12; D: NA; size: NA; J: TRBJ1-6; V: TRBV7-9
CDR3: CASAIRRVLSYEQYF; DNA: TGTGCCAGCGCCATAAGGCGGGTCCTCTCCTACGAGCAGTACTTC; length: 15; D: NA; size: once; J: TRBJ2-7; V: TRBV28
CDR3: CASSPRQGGGAGYTF; DNA: TGTGCCAGCAGCCCTCGACAGGGGGGGGGTGCTGGCTACACCTTC; length: 15; D: TRBD1; size: NA; J: TRBJ1-2; V: TRBV9
CDR3: CASSYGTGTSTDTQYF; DNA: TGTGCCAGCAGTTATGGGACAGGAACTAGCACAGATACGCAGTATTTT; length: 16; D: TRBD1; size: NA; J: TRBJ2-3; V: TRBV6-5
CDR3: CASFSTVLGSYEQYF; DNA: TGTGCCAGCTTTTCTACGGTGCTAGGTTCCTACGAGCAGTACTTC; length: 15; D: NA; size: NA; J: TRBJ2-7; V: TRBV6-1
CDR3: CATSRDYYGYTF; DNA: TGTGCCACCAGTCGGGATTACTATGGCTACACCTTC; length: 12; D: NA; size: once; J: TRBJ1-2; V: TRBV15
CDR3: CASSFSRGTYEQYF; DNA: TGTGCCAGCAGTTTCTCTAGGGGGACCTACGAGCAGTACTTC; length: 14; D: NA; size: NA; J: TRBJ2-7; V: TRBV27
CDR3: CASSDQDNEQFF; DNA: TGTGCCAGCAGTGATCAGGACAATGAGCAGTTCTTC; length: 12; D: NA; size: NA; J: TRBJ2-1; V: TRBV2
CDR3: CASSHLGLASTDTQYF; DNA: TGCGCCAGCAGCCACCTGGGACTAGCTAGCACAGATACGCAGTATTTT; length: 16; D: TRBD2; size: NA; J: TRBJ2-3; V: TRBV4-1
CDR3: CASSLQGGNYEQYF; DNA: TGTGCCAGCAGCTTACAGGGGGGGAACTACGAGCAGTACTTC; length: 14; D: NA; size: NA; J: TRBJ2-7; V: TRBV2
CDR3: CASSFVGALNTEAFF; DNA: TGTGCCAGCAGTTTCGTAGGGGCCCTGAACACTGAAGCTTTCTTT; length: 15; D: NA; size: NA; J: TRBJ1-1; V: TRBV28
CDR3: CASSDSTHRTGRSFYGYTF; DNA: TGTGCCAGCAGTGACTCGACCCATCGGACAGGGCGGTCCTTCTATGGCTACACCTTC; length: 19; D: TRBD1; size: NA; J: TRBJ1-2; V: TRBV6-4
CDR3: CSVGARLEQYF; DNA: TGCAGCGTAGGGGCCCGCCTCGAGCAGTACTTC; length: 11; D: NA; size: NA; J: TRBJ2-7; V: TRBV29-1
CDR3: CASSPDSTNTEAFF; DNA: TGTGCCAGCAGCCCGGACTCGACAAACACTGAAGCTTTCTTT; length: 14; D: NA; size: NA; J: TRBJ1-1; V: TRBV7-2
CDR3: CASSLGLAQETQYF; DNA: TGCGCCAGCAGCCTGGGACTAGCGCAAGAGACCCAGTACTTC; length: 14; D: TRBD2; size: NA; J: TRBJ2-5; V: TRBV5-1
CDR3: CASSGTRDRILVEQYF; DNA: TGTGCCAGCAGTGGGACCCGGGACAGGATTCTCGTGGAGCAGTACTTC; length: 16; D: TRBD1; size: NA; J: TRBJ2-7; V: TRBV6-1
CDR3: CASSITGTNTGELFF; DNA: TGTGCTAGCAGCATTACCGGGACTAACACCGGGGAGCTGTTTTTT; length: 15; D: NA; size: NA; J: TRBJ2-2; V: TRBV7-7
CDR3: CASSSGTGVEQYF; DNA: TGTGCCAGCAGCTCCGGGACAGGGGTCGAGCAGTACTTC; length: 13; D: TRBD1; size: NA; J: TRBJ2-7; V: TRBV7-8
CDR3: CASSMEASNTGELFF; DNA: TGTGCCAGTAGTATGGAAGCCTCGAACACCGGGGAGCTGTTTTTT; length: 15; D: NA; size: NA; J: TRBJ2-2; V: TRBV19